One sample yielded the 16 T cell receptor beta chains listed below, sequenced in a study of Ad26.COV2.S vaccination and SARS-CoV-2 variants. Documented treatment: around 19 received Ad26.COV2.S at low or high dose, single or two shots; 5 received placebo; per-sample allocation not given. Sampling was performed 63 days after the first vaccine or placebo injection. Data came from immunoSEQ multiplex PCR; TCRdb stores just in-frame clones and leaves some out. This table has 380,000 or so clones, approximately 83% appearing once. The sample consisted of peripheral blood, taken in a trial of Ad26.COV2.S vaccine versus placebo. The receptors originated from a person aged 18-60 years who received the Ad26.COV2.S COVID-19 vaccine or a placebo.

The J gene is TRBJ1-1, the V gene TRBV30; a possible D gene is TRBD1 (5 bases). Per germline, CDR1 GTSNPN and CDR2 SVGIG (reference sequence). The CDR3 is 13 residues long. V was shortened by 0 bases and J by 5 bases, with 10 bases between the two germline ends. CDR3 DNA sequence: TGTGCCTGGAGTGTAAGCGGGGGTACTGAAGCTTTCTTT. It specifies CAWSVSGGTEAFF.

This CDR3 is CASSLARLTPGNNEQFF. CDR3 sequence (DNA): TGTGCCAGCAGCTTAGCTAGACTGACTCCCGGGAACAATGAGCAGTTCTTC. This chain joins TRBV7-7 and TRBJ2-1; possible D gene TRBD2, 5 bases. CDR3 size: 17 residues. V dropped 0 bases and J dropped 5 bases, with 17 bases sitting between them. CDR1 and CDR2 from the germline V gene are SSHAT and FNYEAQ (reference sequence).

This clone has only a few counts. The V call is TRBV2, the J call TRBJ1-1, with 8 bases identical to TRBD1. The CDR3 is 15 residues long. CDR1 and CDR2 from the germline V gene are SNHLY and FYNNEI. The V and J ends lost 4 bases and 0 bases, in that order; junction bases with no gene match: 4. CDR3 region: CASSVMGQVNTEAFF. CDR3 DNA: TGTGCCAGCAGTGTAATGGGACAGGTGAACACTGAAGCTTTCTTT.

J is TRBJ1-2 and V is TRBV13; 9 bases agree with TRBD1. The length of the CDR3 is 14 residues. V gave up 5 bases and J gave up 6 bases; unmatched junction bases: 7. The germline CDR1 and CDR2 sequences are PRHDT and FYEKMQ (reference sequence). Here the CDR3 DNA reads TGTGCCAGCAGCGCCAGGGACAGGGAGGATGGCTACACCTTC. As protein: CASSARDREDGYTF.

This clone was recorded at least ten times. V gene TRBV5-6 combines with J gene TRBJ1-2; TRBD1 matches 7 bases. V was pared by 2 bases and J by 5 bases, with 3 bases of the junction left unmatched. This CDR3 spans 13 amino acids. Germline CDR1 and CDR2: SGHDT and YYEEEE. The CDR3 sequence: CASSLQGKYGYTF. DNA for the CDR3: TGTGCCAGCAGCTTACAGGGGAAATATGGCTACACCTTC.

The chain combines TRBV6-5 with TRBJ1-5; maybe TRBD1 (6 bases). CDR3 length equals 16 residues. V lost 3 bases and J lost 1, with 13 bases in between. Germline V CDR1 and CDR2: MNHEY, SVGAGI. CDR3 loop: CASSYGGQGSNQPQHF. CDR3 DNA sequence: TGTGCCAGCAGTTATGGGGGGCAGGGGAGCAATCAGCCCCAGCATTTT.

This chain connects TRBV2 to TRBJ1-5; TRBD1 is a possible D gene (5 bases). CDR1 SNHLY and CDR2 FYNNEI come from the germline V gene. The CDR3 consists of 11 residues. The germline V and J ends were trimmed by 6 bases and 12 bases, with 12 bases remaining between them. The CDR3 loop is CASRGGVNQHF. The CDR3 DNA follows: TGTGCCAGCAGGGGGGGAGTAAACCAGCATTTT.

The rearrangement joins TRBV7-9 to TRBJ1-2; D is perhaps TRBD1 (5 bases). The CDR3 covers 13 residues. Germline values: CDR1 SEHNR, CDR2 FQNEAQ (reference sequence). Trimming shortened V by 5 bases and J by 8 bases, and 15 bases separated the two germline ends. The CDR3 loop reads CASSRSQAGGYTF. The CDR3 DNA sequence: TGTGCCAGCAGCCGAAGCCAGGCAGGGGGCTACACCTTC.

The chain's CDR3 is CASRGARSTYEQYF. CDR3 bases: TGTGCCAGCAGGGGCGCGCGCTCTACCTACGAGCAGTACTTC. This chain connects TRBV6-5 to TRBJ2-7; D is unclear. The V end lost 6 bases, the J end lost 2 bases, and 14 bases lay between the germline ends. This CDR3 contains 14 residues. CDR1 and CDR2 from the germline V gene are MNHEY and SVGAGI.

The V call is TRBV6-2 or TRBV6-3, the J call TRBJ1-1; D is perhaps TRBD1 (5 bases). This CDR3 is 13 amino acids long. Deletions cut 4 bases from V and 7 bases from J, with 13 bases between. Germline CDR1 reads MNHEY; CDR2 reads SVGEGT. CDR3 amino acids: CASSFTGPYEAFF. CDR3 coding DNA: TGTGCCAGCAGTTTTACAGGACCCTATGAAGCTTTCTTT.

This chain joins TRBV3-1 (or the pseudogene TRBV3-2) and TRBJ2-5, with TRBD2 matching 10 bases. Trimming cost V 3 bases and J 5 bases; bases outside gene matches: 6. Germline V gene lookup returns CDR1 LGHDT and CDR2 YNNKEL (reference sequence). CDR3 length: 15 amino acids. In DNA, the CDR3 is TGTGCCAGCAGCCACCCTAGCGGGGGCACGGAGACCCAGTACTTC. Translating gives CASSHPSGGTETQYF.

This chain connects TRBV5-4 to TRBJ2-3, with D hard to call. In germline, CDR1 is SGHNT, CDR2 YYREEE (reference sequence). Trimming cost V 1 base and J 4 bases, with 7 bases left between them. The CDR3 has 13 amino acids. CDR3 nucleotide sequence: TGTGCCAGCAGCTTGTATGAGGCAGATACGCAGTATTTT. Protein product: CASSLYEADTQYF.

The rearrangement links TRBV7-8 to TRBJ2-5; perhaps TRBD2 as D (7 bases). The germline V gene encodes CDR1 SGHVS and CDR2 FQNEAQ. Trimming pared 3 bases from V and 4 bases from J, leaving 12 bases between. The CDR3 covers 14 residues. The CDR3 sequence is CASSFWGGRETQYF. The CDR3 nucleotides read TGTGCCAGCAGCTTTTGGGGGGGCCGAGAGACCCAGTACTTC.

The V call is TRBV27, the J call TRBJ1-2, with D possibly being TRBD1 (6 bases). The V end was cut by 7 bases, the J end by 4 bases, with 22 bases between. The CDR3 loop spans 16 amino acids. The V gene's germline CDR1 is MNHEY and CDR2 SMNVEV (reference sequence). CDR3 sequence: CASKGEGGNSLYGYTF. The CDR3 DNA follows: TGTGCCAGCAAAGGGGAGGGGGGAAACTCCCTCTATGGCTACACCTTC.

The chain is built from TRBV7-7 and TRBJ2-3, with TRBD2 matching over 9 bases. This CDR3 spans 16 amino acids. CDR1 is SSHAT, CDR2 FNYEAQ, per germline (reference sequence). The V gene end was trimmed by 0 bases and the J gene end by 4 bases; junction bases not matched to a gene: 5. The CDR3 DNA sequence: TGTGCCAGCAGCTTAGCCGGCGGGGGGGGCGCAGATACGCAGTATTTT. It is translated as CASSLAGGGGADTQYF.

CDR3 sequence (DNA): TGTGCCAGCTCCCCCAGCCCTGGACAGCCCCGCGGGGAGCAGTACTTC. Its translation is CASSPSPGQPRGEQYF. The chain combines TRBV18 with TRBJ2-7, with D possibly matching TRBD1 (6 bases). The germline V and J ends were trimmed by 6 bases and 7 bases, with 25 bases remaining between them. Germline assignment: CDR1 KGHSH and CDR2 LQKENI. CDR3 length: 16 residues.